This TCR beta chain is from a study of OX40 agonist ivuxolimab in advanced cancers. Across the study: Ivuxolimab doses were 0.01, 0.1, 0.3, 1.5, 3 or 10 mg/kg every 2 weeks.

General observations from the study: CD4+ and CD8+ blood T cells expanded clonally by week 6 at 0.1 to 3.0 mg/kg. Expanded clones were, on average, more numerous in CD8+ T cells than in CD4+. There were also nonresponders showing low normalized T-cell clonal expansion.

This clone has only a few counts. Its antigen is not identified. Generated by immunoSEQ multiplex PCR, the TCRdb table keeps only in-frame clones and is missing some. This sample has 65,000 to 85,000 clones, with 80% to 90% found just once. The CDR3 runs to 13 residues. The V gene lost 3 bases and the J gene lost 6 bases, with 11 bases spanning the gap. The germline CDR1 and CDR2 sequences are SEHNR and FQNEAQ (reference sequence). This TCR came from an adult with an advanced solid tumor such as melanoma, head and neck, liver or kidney cancer. The chain carries TRBV7-9 and TRBJ1-1; the D is unclear. Here the sequenced sample was CD4+ or CD8+ T cells sorted from blood, taken in a trial of the OX40 agonist ivuxolimab. CDR3 coding DNA: TGTGCCAGCAGCTTGTCGGGCTTCGCTGAAGCTTTCTTT. Residues: CASSLSGFAEAFF.